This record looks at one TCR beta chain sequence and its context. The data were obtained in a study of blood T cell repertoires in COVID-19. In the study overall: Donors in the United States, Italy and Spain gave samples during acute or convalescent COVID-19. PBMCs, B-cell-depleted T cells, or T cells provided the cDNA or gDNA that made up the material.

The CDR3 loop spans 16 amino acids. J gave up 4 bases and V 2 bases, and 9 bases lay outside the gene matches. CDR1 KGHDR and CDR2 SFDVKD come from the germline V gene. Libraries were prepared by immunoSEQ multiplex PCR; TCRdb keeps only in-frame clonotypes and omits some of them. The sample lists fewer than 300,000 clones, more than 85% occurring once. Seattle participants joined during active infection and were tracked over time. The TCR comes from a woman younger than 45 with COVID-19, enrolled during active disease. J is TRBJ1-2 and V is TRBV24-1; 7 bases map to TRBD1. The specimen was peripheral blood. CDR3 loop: CATSDSSPGQIYGYTF. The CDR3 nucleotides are TGTGCCACCAGTGATTCGTCCCCGGGACAGATCTATGGCTACACCTTC.